The 4 T cell receptor beta chains below come from one sample, sequenced in a study of response to subunit inactivated influenza vaccine. TCRdb fed the RT-PCR reads into MiXCR, producing one record per CDR3 protein. This sample yields about 700,000 distinct CDR3 sequences, of which around 14% are seen a single time; around 7.3% belongs to the top ten. Sequencing used PBMCs from blood, obtained 14 to 15 days before vaccination. The source is a man in his fifties or sixties who received an inactivated influenza vaccine.

Only a few counts were recorded for this clonotype. The chain combines TRBV19 with TRBJ2-7; tentatively, D is TRBD2 (5 bases). The V gene lost 3 bases and the J gene lost 0 bases, with 9 bases spanning the gap. Germline V gene lookup returns CDR1 LNHDA and CDR2 SQIVND (reference sequence). This CDR3 comprises 14 residues. In DNA, the CDR3 is TGTGCCAGTAGTATGGACTCGTACTCCTACGAGCAGTACTTC. Translating gives CASSMDSYSYEQYF.

This clonotype was observed a handful of times. The chain is built from TRBV7-2 and TRBJ1-3; D is possibly TRBD1 (6 bases). Trimming left V 5 bases short and J 11 bases short, with 16 bases between. Germline lookup yields CDR1 SGHTA and CDR2 FQGNSA. This CDR3 has 13 residues. CDR3 nucleotide sequence: TGTGCCAGCAGCCAAAAAGCAGGGGTAGCCATATATTTT. This codes for CASSQKAGVAIYF.

This clonotype occurred a few times. V and J are TRBV12-3 or TRBV12-4 and TRBJ2-2, with 7 nucleotides matching TRBD1. This CDR3 region has 18 residues. J was trimmed by 4 bases and V by 11 bases; bases with no gene match: 22. CDR3 nucleotide sequence: TGTGCCGCACCAATAAACCTTGAAACAGGGGCGGGCACCGGGGAGCTGTTTTTT. Translation gives CAAPINLETGAGTGELFF.

This clonotype was observed a handful of times. The chain has TRBV10-3 and TRBJ2-5; 9 bases are shared with TRBD2. Germline trimming cut 10 bases from V and 4 bases from J; bases unmatched to any gene: 4. The CDR3 totals 12 residues. CDR1 is ENHRY, CDR2 SYGVKD, per germline. The CDR3 coding sequence is TGTGCCACCGGCGGGGGGGTAGAGACCCAGTACTTC. It is translated as CATGGGVETQYF.